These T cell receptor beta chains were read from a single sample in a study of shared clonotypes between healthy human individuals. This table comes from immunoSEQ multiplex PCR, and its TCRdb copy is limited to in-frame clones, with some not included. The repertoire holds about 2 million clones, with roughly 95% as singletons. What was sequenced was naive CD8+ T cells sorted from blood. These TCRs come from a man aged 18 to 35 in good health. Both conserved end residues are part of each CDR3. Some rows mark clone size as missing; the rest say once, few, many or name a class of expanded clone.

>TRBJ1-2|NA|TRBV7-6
CASSSGYDYGYTF
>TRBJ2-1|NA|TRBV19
CASSIAGGSFYNEQFF
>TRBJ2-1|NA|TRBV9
CASSVEGTLSYNEQFF
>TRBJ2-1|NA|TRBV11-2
CASSSKDIDNEQFF
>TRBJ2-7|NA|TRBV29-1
CSVDDGGSYEQYF
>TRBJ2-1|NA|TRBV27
CASSLSGGFEQFF
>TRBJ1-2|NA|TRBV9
CASSVVPGGEGYTF
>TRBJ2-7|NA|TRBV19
CASSIGMLSYEQYF
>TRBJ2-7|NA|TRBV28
CASSPTGGFGEQYF
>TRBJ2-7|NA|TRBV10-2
CASGTSGRFSYEQYF
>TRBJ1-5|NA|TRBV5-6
CASSLSGDSNQPQHF
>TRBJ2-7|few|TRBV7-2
CASSVGTGGSYEQYF
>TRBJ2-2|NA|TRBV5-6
CASISSVAWDTGELFF
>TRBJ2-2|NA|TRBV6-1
CASSLERNTGELFF
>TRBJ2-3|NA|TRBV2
CASSYRLAGGPTDTQYF
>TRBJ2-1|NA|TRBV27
CASSPTGGAIIDEQFF
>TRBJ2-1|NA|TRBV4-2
CASSQDPDRGEGNEQFF
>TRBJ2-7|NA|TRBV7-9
CASSRRGTTYEQYF
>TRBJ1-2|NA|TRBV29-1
CSSFRMGQSANYGYTF
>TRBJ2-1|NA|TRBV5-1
CASSSGLAGYELGHNEQFF